Listed here is a single T cell receptor beta chain. The data were taken from a study of cytomegalovirus exposure and HLA in healthy donors. Study-level information: Out of about 410 genotyped donors, about 80% belonged to the Caucasian-associated ancestry cluster.

V lost 4 bases and J lost 4, with 13 bases in between. Germline CDR1 MGHRA, CDR2 YSYEKL. This CDR3 comprises 15 residues. The study ran its PCR with 60 Vbeta and 13 Jbeta primers. This table comes from immunoSEQ multiplex PCR, and its TCRdb copy is limited to in-frame clones, with some not included. The table lists 100,000 to 150,000 clones, approximately 80% of them singletons. The chain combines TRBV4-1 with TRBJ1-4, with D hard to call. This receptor was taken from a girl aged 2 to 9 in good health and CMV-seronegative. Sequences were obtained from PBMCs. The CDR3 protein is CASSPSGLSNEKLFF. The CDR3 nucleotides read TGCGCCAGCAGCCCCTCCGGTCTAAGTAATGAAAAACTGTTTTTT.